This TCR beta chain was obtained from a study of cytomegalovirus exposure and HLA in healthy donors. The overall study: Tens of millions of unique TCRs from HLA-typed donors made up an early data release. The study, taken as a whole, reports: Later analysis revealed greater clonal expansion in HLA-associated TCR beta chains than in equally common others.

The length of the CDR3 is 14 residues. Unmatched junction bases numbered 6, after V lost 0 bases and J lost 6 bases. CDR1 and CDR2 from the germline V gene are SGDLS and YYNGEE. About this clone: Antigen unknown.

It was with 60 Vbeta and 13 Jbeta primers that the PCR ran. Only in-frame clones appear in the TCRdb table, and some are missing; sequencing was by immunoSEQ multiplex PCR. The table shows some 200,000 clones, with roughly four fifths occurring only once. The J gene is TRBJ2-7, the V gene TRBV9; 7 bases fit TRBD2. Sequenced sample: PBMCs. This clonotype was sampled from a woman aged 40 to 49 in good health and CMV-seronegative. In DNA form, the CDR3 reads TGTGCCAGCAGCGTAGCAAGCGGGGCCCCCGAGCAGTACTTC. Amino acid sequence: CASSVASGAPEQYF.